This passage covers 10 T cell receptor beta chains from one sample sequenced in a study of cytomegalovirus exposure and HLA in healthy donors. The PCR contained 60 Vbeta and 13 Jbeta primers. Sequencing was performed with immunoSEQ multiplex PCR; in TCRdb, only in-frame clones are kept and a portion is missing. The table lists just over 200,000 clones. Sequencing input: PBMCs. Receptors originate from a girl aged 2 to 10 in good health and CMV-seropositive.

J is TRBJ1-4 and V is TRBV5-1; D not certain. The CDR3 length is 13 residues. Trimming pared 5 bases from V and 0 bases from J, leaving 5 bases between. In germline, CDR1 is SGHRS, CDR2 YFSETQ. The CDR3 spells CASRRATNEKLFF. The CDR3 DNA is TGCGCCAGCAGACGAGCAACTAATGAAAAACTGTTTTTT.

This sequence joins TRBV2 and TRBJ2-7; no clear D. This CDR3 is 11 amino acids long. V gave up 5 bases and J gave up 2 bases, with 4 bases separating them. Germline CDR1 is SNHLY and CDR2 is FYNNEI. The DNA for the CDR3 is TGTGCCAGCAGTCTTCCCTACGAGCAGTACTTC. Protein product: CASSLPYEQYF.

The chain couples TRBV7-2 to TRBJ2-4; possible D gene TRBD2, 7 bases. Trimming removed 2 bases from V and 4 bases from J, with 15 bases in between. There are 16 residues in the CDR3. The germline V gene has CDR1 SGHTA and CDR2 FQGNSA. The CDR3: CASSLRVRGGKNIQYF. In nucleotides, the CDR3 is TGTGCCAGCAGCTTAAGGGTTAGGGGGGGGAAAAACATTCAGTACTTC.

This rearrangement joins TRBV19 to TRBJ1-4; 7 nucleotides line up with TRBD1. This CDR3 region has 14 residues. V was pared by 3 bases and J by 11 bases, with 9 bases of the junction left unmatched. CDR1 LNHDA and CDR2 SQIVND come from the germline V gene (reference sequence). CDR3 protein: CASSMEGAREKLFF. CDR3 in DNA: TGTGCCAGTAGTATGGAGGGGGCTAGGGAGAAACTGTTTTTT.

The genes are TRBV7-2 and TRBJ2-7; perhaps TRBD1 as D (5 bases). The V and J ends lost 5 bases and 0 bases respectively, with 14 bases between them. CDR1 is SGHTA and CDR2 is FQGNSA in the germline V gene. This CDR3 is 15 amino acids long. The CDR3 region is CASSHGKGDSYEQYF. CDR3 nucleotide sequence: TGTGCCAGCAGCCATGGTAAAGGGGACTCCTACGAGCAGTACTTC.

The chain uses TRBV5-1 and TRBJ1-1; D not certain. This CDR3 spans 13 amino acids. Trimming stripped 2 bases from V and 1 base from J, with 6 bases between. Germline CDR1 and CDR2: SGHRS and YFSETQ. CDR3 nucleotide sequence: TGCGCCAGCAGCTTTTGGAGGAACACTGAAGCTTTCTTT. It is translated as CASSFWRNTEAFF.

This chain uses TRBV6-1 with TRBJ1-1; D is unresolved. The CDR3 spans 11 residues. Germline V gene sequence: CDR1 MNHNS, CDR2 SASEGT. V lost 7 bases and J lost 6, with 9 bases in between. CDR3 protein: CASNLNAEAFF. CDR3 bases: TGTGCCAGCAACCTAAACGCTGAAGCTTTCTTT.

This sequence joins TRBV19 and TRBJ1-5, with D unresolved. CDR3 size: 17 residues. Germline V lookup: CDR1 LNHDA, CDR2 SQIVND (reference sequence). V shed 5 bases and J shed 1 base, with 18 bases lying between them. CDR3 DNA: TGTGCCAGTAGTCCCCAGAACCGACAAAGGAGCAATCAGCCCCAGCATTTT. It specifies CASSPQNRQRSNQPQHF.

The CDR3 sequence is CASSDPTRGGYTF. The CDR3 nucleotides are TGTGCCAGCAGCGATCCAACCAGGGGCGGCTACACCTTC. The chain uses TRBV13 and TRBJ1-2; weak D call: TRBD1 (6 bases). Trimming left V 5 bases short and J 8 bases short, with 15 bases between. The germline V gene has CDR1 PRHDT and CDR2 FYEKMQ (reference sequence). The CDR3 is 13 amino acids. Full variable domain (rest looked up from reference TRBV13 and TRBJ1-2): AAGVIQSPRHLIKEKRETATLKCYPIPRHDTVYWYQQGPGQDPQFLISFYEKMQSDKGSIPDRFSAQQFSDYHSELNMSSLELGDSALYFCASSDPTRGGYTFGSGTRLTVV.

The chain recombines TRBV6-4 with TRBJ2-1; D remains ambiguous. The germline V and J ends were trimmed by 4 bases and 0 bases, with 4 bases remaining between them. The CDR3 is 13 residues long. Germline loops: CDR1 MRHNA, CDR2 SNTAGT. The CDR3 DNA reads as TGTGCCAGCAGTGCGGGCTCCTACAATGAGCAGTTCTTC. The encoded protein is CASSAGSYNEQFF.